This TCR beta chain comes out of a study of blood T cell repertoires in COVID-19. Overall study context: There were acute and convalescent COVID-19 samples, and they came from the United States, Italy and Spain. The analysed material was cDNA or gDNA that came from T cells, B-cell-depleted T cells, or PBMCs.

The CDR3 is made up of 16 amino acids. CDR1 is SGHTA, CDR2 FQGNSA, per germline. The V segment lost 6 bases and the J segment 4 bases; nucleotides outside the gene matches: 11. Original analysis: Researchers report that nucleated cell counts were estimated from reference gene primer amplification. TCRdb keeps only in-frame clones here, not all; method: immunoSEQ multiplex PCR. Clone size and V and J calls were adopted from that table, with D and trimming inferred from the DNA. This sample has around 150,000 clones, with about 88% found just once. The rearrangement links TRBV7-2 to TRBJ2-7; 11 bases are shared with TRBD1. The sample taken for sequencing was peripheral blood. This TCR was sampled from a man aged 35 to 55 with acute or convalescent COVID-19. CDR3 in DNA: TGTGCCAGCAGATTGAGGACAGGGGGCGCGGGGTACGAGCAGTACTTC. This encodes CASRLRTGGAGYEQYF. The complete variable domain, with remaining parts taken from reference TRBV7-2 and TRBJ2-7, reads GAGVSQSPSNKVTEKGKDVELRCDPISGHTALYWYRQSLGQGLEFLIYFQGNSAPDKSGLPSDRFSAERTGGSVSTLTIQRTQQEDSAVYLCASRLRTGGAGYEQYFGPGTRLTVT.